A single sample gave rise to the 31 T cell receptor beta chains below, sequenced in a study of shared clonotypes between healthy human individuals. CD45RO-negative cells were positively selected for CCR7, leaving out terminally differentiated effector memory CD45RA+ cells. The assay was immunoSEQ multiplex PCR, and TCRdb's table has in-frame clones only and misses some. Among millions of clones listed, about 93% were seen once. The sequenced sample consisted of naive CD8+ T cells from PBMCs. These TCRs come from a man aged 18 to 29 in good health. Some clones in this sample may be carry-over from other donors' samples.

J is TRBJ1-1 and V is TRBV7-9, with unresolved D. V shed 5 bases and J shed 1 base, with 11 bases lying between them. The CDR3 is 14 amino acids. The germline gives CDR1 SEHNR, CDR2 FQNEAQ (reference sequence). The CDR3 DNA follows: TGTGCCAGCAGCCCCGGACCGAGGAACACTGAAGCTTTCTTT. Its protein product is CASSPGPRNTEAFF.

The chain employs TRBV21-1 and TRBJ2-4; the DNA was not compared with TRBD2, the D call given in the table. TRBV21-1 is termed a pseudogene. The CDR3 has 13 amino acids. The CDR3, as DNA: TGTGCCAGCAGCAAAGCGCGTCAATGTTTCGCGTACTTC. The encoded protein is CASSKARQCFAYF.

This clone was seen only once. J is TRBJ2-2 and V is TRBV10-3; 14 bases map to TRBD2. The CDR3 loop spans 19 amino acids. Trimming took 4 bases from V and 1 from J; bases not matched to a gene: 8. Looked up from germline, CDR1 is ENHRY and CDR2 is SYGVKD. CDR3 protein: CAISAKTSGRAVNTGELFF. The DNA of the CDR3 is TGTGCCATCAGTGCAAAGACTAGCGGGAGGGCCGTGAACACCGGGGAGCTGTTTTTT.

The rearrangement uses TRBV28 and TRBJ1-1, with D perhaps TRBD1 (5 bases). Germline V CDR1 and CDR2: MDHEN, SYDVKM. The germline V and J ends were trimmed by 7 bases and 0 bases, with 12 bases remaining between them. This CDR3 contains 14 residues. The CDR3 loop is CASTGRAMNTEAFF. DNA for the CDR3: TGTGCCAGCACGGGACGGGCGATGAACACTGAAGCTTTCTTT.

V is TRBV15 and J is TRBJ2-1; 12 bases line up with TRBD2. This CDR3 region has 17 residues. The junction had 14 bases not matched to a gene; V was cut back by 8 bases and J by 6 bases. Looked up from germline, CDR1 is LNHNV and CDR2 is YYDKDF (reference sequence). The CDR3 bases are TGTGCCACCCGCGAGGTCGCTAGCGGGAGGGCCGCCAATGAGCAGTTCTTC. Protein: CATREVASGRAANEQFF.

The chain couples TRBV11-3 to TRBJ1-1; tentatively, D is TRBD1 (6 bases). Germline values: CDR1 SGHNT, CDR2 YENEEA. The ends were cut back, 6 bases at V and 0 bases at J, with 8 bases in the middle. This CDR3 spans 13 amino acids. CDR3 amino acids: CASRGAMNTEAFF. The DNA of the CDR3 is TGTGCCAGCAGGGGGGCTATGAACACTGAAGCTTTCTTT.

The chain has TRBV2 and TRBJ2-7; D not resolved. The V end was cut by 3 bases, the J end by 1 base, with 13 bases between. Germline V gene sequence: CDR1 SNHLY, CDR2 FYNNEI. The CDR3 runs 15 residues. CDR3 in amino acids: CASSDEPSTSYEQYF. For the CDR3, the DNA is TGTGCCAGCAGTGACGAGCCGAGCACTTCCTACGAGCAGTACTTC.

This chain joins TRBV7-9 and TRBJ2-3; perhaps TRBD1 as D (6 bases). Looked up from germline, CDR1 is SEHNR and CDR2 is FQNEAQ (reference sequence). The V end was cut by 2 bases, the J end by 3 bases, with 12 bases between. This CDR3 comprises 15 residues. The CDR3 nucleotides are TGTGCCAGCAGCTTATCCAGGGGTGAGACAGATACGCAGTATTTT. It codes for CASSLSRGETDTQYF.

The V and J genes are TRBV6-1 and TRBJ2-2, with D unresolved. Germline V CDR1 and CDR2: MNHNS, SASEGT. There are 13 residues in the CDR3. Trimming stripped 2 bases from V and 7 bases from J, with 8 bases between. CDR3 in DNA: TGTGCCAGCAGTGAATGGGGTAGCGGGGAGCTGTTTTTT. Translation: CASSEWGSGELFF.

This clone has just one count. This chain uses TRBV6-5 with TRBJ2-2; 7 bases agree with TRBD2. The CDR3 runs 14 residues. J gave up 5 bases and V 6 bases, and 6 bases lay outside the gene matches. The V gene's germline CDR1 is MNHEY and CDR2 SVGAGI. The CDR3 DNA follows: TGTGCCAGCAGGGGAGGGCCGTTTACCGGGGAGCTGTTTTTT. The encoded protein is CASRGGPFTGELFF.

The genes are TRBV2 and TRBJ1-4; weak D call: TRBD1 (5 bases). Per germline, CDR1 SNHLY and CDR2 FYNNEI. Trimming stripped 8 bases from V and 0 bases from J, with 7 bases between. CDR3 length: 13 amino acids. As DNA, the CDR3 is TGTGCCAGCTTACAGGCAACTAATGAAAAACTGTTTTTT. Encoded protein: CASLQATNEKLFF. The variable domain in full, completed from reference TRBV2 and TRBJ1-4, reads EPEVTQTPSHQVTQMGQEVILRCVPISNHLYFYWYRQILGQKVEFLVSFYNNEISEKSEIFDDQFSVERPDGSNFTLKIRSTKLEDSAMYFCASLQATNEKLFFGSGTQLSVL.

This chain uses TRBV10-3 with TRBJ2-2; TRBD2 matches 10 bases. The germline V gene encodes CDR1 ENHRY and CDR2 SYGVKD. The V segment lost 5 bases and the J segment 11 bases; nucleotides outside the gene matches: 8. The CDR3 totals 14 residues. The DNA of the CDR3 is TGTGCCATCAGTCAGCGGGAGGGCACGCCTGAGCTGTTTTTT. It specifies CAISQREGTPELFF.

The rearrangement joins TRBV7-7 to TRBJ2-1; TRBD2 might be the D (6 bases). The V gene lost 0 bases and the J gene lost 1 base, with 10 bases spanning the gap. Germline V CDR1 and CDR2: SSHAT, FNYEAQ (reference sequence). This CDR3 has 16 residues. CDR3 sequence: CASSLAEGPSYNEQFF. The CDR3 region has the DNA TGTGCCAGCAGCTTAGCGGAGGGCCCATCCTACAATGAGCAGTTCTTC.

The chain recombines TRBV7-9 with TRBJ1-2, with 9 bases identical to TRBD1. Looked up from germline, CDR1 is SEHNR and CDR2 is FQNEAQ (reference sequence). V was pared by 5 bases and J by 5 bases, with 12 bases of the junction left unmatched. The CDR3 runs 16 residues. CDR3 DNA: TGTGCCAGCAGCGACGATAGGGGACAGGGAAGGTATGGCTACACCTTC. It specifies CASSDDRGQGRYGYTF. The full variable domain, its missing parts supplied by reference TRBV7-9 and TRBJ1-2, is DTGVSQNPRHKITKRGQNVTFRCDPISEHNRLYWYRQTLGQGPEFLTYFQNEAQLEKSRLLSDRFSAERPKGSFSTLEIQRTEQGDSAMYLCASSDDRGQGRYGYTFGSGTRLTVV.

The chain links TRBV6-1 to TRBJ1-5; 8 bases agree with TRBD1. V lost 1 base and J lost 4; bases outside the gene matches: 3. This CDR3 region has 15 residues. Germline V CDR1 and CDR2: MNHNS, SASEGT. For the CDR3, the DNA is TGTGCCAGCAGTGAAGGGACAGGGTTTAATCAGCCCCAGCATTTT. This sequence encodes CASSEGTGFNQPQHF.

V is TRBV10-3 and J is TRBJ2-7, with a tentative D call TRBD2 (6 bases). The V end lost 3 bases, the J end lost 6 bases, and 15 bases lay between the germline ends. CDR1 ENHRY and CDR2 SYGVKD come from the germline V gene. The CDR3 loop spans 14 amino acids. The CDR3 region is CAISEGSRGTEQYF. The CDR3 coding sequence is TGTGCCATCAGTGAAGGCTCGCGGGGTACCGAGCAGTACTTC.

This chain links TRBV7-6 with TRBJ1-4; 7 bases line up with TRBD1. V shed 1 base, J shed 8 bases, and the junction held 19 bases outside the gene matches. Germline V CDR1 and CDR2: SGHVS, FNYEAQ. The CDR3 is 19 residues long. CDR3 amino acids: CASSLGPPLGNRGGEKLFF. CDR3 in DNA: TGTGCCAGCAGCTTAGGACCCCCTCTTGGGAACAGGGGTGGCGAAAAACTGTTTTTT.

This chain links TRBV4-3 with TRBJ2-1; D is possibly TRBD1 or TRBD2 (5 bases each). Germline CDR1 and CDR2: LGHNA and YSLEER. Trimming left V 1 base short and J 2 bases short, with 9 bases between. The CDR3 is 15 amino acids. In nucleotides, the CDR3 is TGCGCCAGCAGCCAAGCGGGGACCCCCTACAATGAGCAGTTCTTC. Translation gives CASSQAGTPYNEQFF.

The genes are TRBV15 and TRBJ2-3; the match to TRBD2 covers 15 bases. This CDR3 has 15 amino acids. The J segment lost 3 bases and the V segment lost 6 bases, leaving 1 base of the junction unmatched. Germline CDR1 and CDR2: LNHNV and YYDKDF (reference sequence). As DNA, the CDR3 is TGTGCCACCAGGGGGACTAGCGGGAGGACAGATACGCAGTATTTT. Translated: CATRGTSGRTDTQYF.

This chain links TRBV7-6 with TRBJ2-7; 10 nucleotides align to TRBD2. There are 14 residues in the CDR3. Germline V lookup: CDR1 SGHVS, CDR2 FNYEAQ. The J segment lost 4 bases and the V segment lost 5 bases, leaving 5 bases of the junction unmatched. Written as DNA, the CDR3 is TGTGCCAGCAGCCCCGAACTAGCGGGATACGAGCAGTACTTC. This codes for CASSPELAGYEQYF.

The V and J genes are TRBV10-2 and TRBJ2-1; 8 bases match TRBD1. V shed 3 bases, J shed 4 bases, and the junction held 5 bases outside the gene matches. The V gene's germline CDR1 is WSHSY and CDR2 SAAADI. CDR3 length: 15 amino acids. The CDR3 nucleotides read TGCGCCAGCAGTGACCCCGGGACAGGTTACAATGAGCAGTTCTTC. It specifies CASSDPGTGYNEQFF.

This chain links TRBV15 with TRBJ1-4; D is ambiguous. CDR3 length: 15 residues. From germline, CDR1 is LNHNV and CDR2 YYDKDF (reference sequence). Between the trimmed V and J ends, which lost 3 bases and 3 bases, there was a span of 11 bases. DNA for the CDR3: TGTGCCACCAGCAGCCGGGATCGTCCTAATGAAAAACTGTTTTTT. Protein: CATSSRDRPNEKLFF.

This chain links TRBV19 with TRBJ1-1; unclear D gene. The CDR3 runs to 13 residues. In germline, CDR1 is LNHDA, CDR2 SQIVND (reference sequence). Trimming removed 8 bases at V and 0 bases at J, with 10 bases between. The CDR3 sequence is CASGGSLNTEAFF. CDR3 sequence (DNA): TGTGCCAGTGGCGGGAGTTTGAACACTGAAGCTTTCTTT.

V usage is TRBV19 and J usage is TRBJ2-2; tentative D call: TRBD2 (5 bases). V lost 3 bases and J lost 0, with 8 bases in between. CDR1 is LNHDA and CDR2 is SQIVND in the germline V gene (reference sequence). The length of the CDR3 is 15 residues. The chain's CDR3 is CASSILLANTGELFF. The CDR3 DNA sequence: TGTGCCAGTAGTATCTTACTAGCGAACACCGGGGAGCTGTTTTTT.

The chain uses TRBV28 and TRBJ1-1, with unresolved D. The CDR3 totals 14 residues. Trimming pared 2 bases from V and 3 bases from J, leaving 10 bases between. In germline, CDR1 is MDHEN, CDR2 SYDVKM. This chain's CDR3 is CASSLSGRDTEAFF. The CDR3, as DNA: TGTGCCAGCAGTTTAAGCGGGCGAGACACTGAAGCTTTCTTT.

The genes are TRBV4-1 and TRBJ1-2, with 7 bases fitting TRBD1. This CDR3 spans 15 amino acids. With 3 bases clipped from V and 6 bases from J, the junction kept 10 bases outside the gene matches. CDR1 and CDR2 from the germline V gene are MGHRA and YSYEKL. The CDR3: CASSQAQGRGHGYTF. The CDR3, as DNA: TGCGCCAGCAGCCAGGCTCAGGGGAGGGGGCATGGCTACACCTTC.

On this clone: This CDR3 is also generated by other DNA sequences in the sample. The chain carries TRBV7-3 and TRBJ2-1, with D maybe TRBD2 (6 bases). The CDR3 spans 15 residues. V was trimmed by 5 bases and J by 5 bases, leaving 16 bases between them. CDR1 is SGHTA, CDR2 FQGTGA, per germline. The CDR3 DNA is TGTGCCAGCAGCCCGACCGGGACTTCCGACAATGAGCAGTTCTTC. It codes for CASSPTGTSDNEQFF.

The chain carries TRBV27 and TRBJ2-1, with a weak D call TRBD2 (6 bases). Germline V gene sequence: CDR1 MNHEY, CDR2 SMNVEV (reference sequence). The ends were cut back, 6 bases at V and 5 bases at J, with 17 bases in the middle. The CDR3 runs to 15 residues. The CDR3 sequence is CASSLGGGGHNEQFF. The DNA for the CDR3 is TGTGCCAGCAGCCTCGGGGGTGGCGGACACAATGAGCAGTTCTTC.

This clone was seen a single time. The chain is built from TRBV7-9 and TRBJ2-7; 7 nucleotides line up with TRBD2. There are 13 residues in the CDR3. J gave up 4 bases and V 5 bases, and 5 bases lay outside the gene matches. The germline V gene has CDR1 SEHNR and CDR2 FQNEAQ (reference sequence). CDR3 sequence (DNA): TGTGCCAGCAGCGAGACTAGCAGGTACGAGCAGTACTTC. The encoded protein is CASSETSRYEQYF. The variable domain in full, completed from reference TRBV7-9 and TRBJ2-7, reads DTGVSQNPRHKITKRGQNVTFRCDPISEHNRLYWYRQTLGQGPEFLTYFQNEAQLEKSRLLSDRFSAERPKGSFSTLEIQRTEQGDSAMYLCASSETSRYEQYFGPGTRLTVT.

This clone was picked up one time. This specimen includes other DNA sequences encoding the same CDR3. This rearrangement joins TRBV27 to TRBJ2-3; unclear D gene. Trimming took 3 bases from V and 0 from J, leaving 7 bases between them. Per germline, CDR1 MNHEY and CDR2 SMNVEV (reference sequence). This CDR3 spans 14 amino acids. DNA of the CDR3: TGTGCCAGCAGTTTCCTTTCTAGCACAGATACGCAGTATTTT. Protein: CASSFLSSTDTQYF.

J is TRBJ2-2 and V is TRBV6-6, with D possibly TRBD2 on 6 matching bases. The CDR3 is made up of 13 amino acids. V was shortened by 7 bases and J by 7 bases, with 13 bases between the two germline ends. Per the germline V gene, CDR1 is MNHNY and CDR2 is SVGAGI (reference sequence). CDR3 protein: CASKRVVGGELFF. CDR3 nucleotide sequence: TGTGCCAGCAAGCGGGTAGTTGGCGGGGAGCTGTTTTTT.